Sequencing of this TCR beta chain was carried out in a study of preoperative IRX-2 immunotherapy in early breast cancer. Treatment described: preoperative locoregional IRX-2 cytokine immunotherapy. This phase Ib study tested locoregional IRX-2 cytokine immunotherapy given before surgery. The CDR3 contains 12 residues. Germline loops: CDR1 SQVTM, CDR2 ANQGSEA. The V segment lost 6 bases and the J segment 4 bases; nucleotides outside the gene matches: 4. Assay used: immunoSEQ multiplex PCR; TCRdb lists only in-frame clones, some missing. The repertoire has approximately 100,000 clones, 86% of them found once; the top ten carry roughly 1.9%.

The clonotype originates from a human donor with breast cancer. The chain uses TRBV29-1 and TRBJ1-1; 8 bases align to TRBD1. The source was tumor tissue, collected after IRX-2 immunotherapy. The DNA for the CDR3 is TGCAGCGTAGACGGACAGGGCACTGAAGCTTTCTTT. Translated, it gives CSVDGQGTEAFF.